This TCR beta chain is drawn from a study of blood T cell repertoires in COVID-19. Study as a whole: From the United States, Italy and Spain came samples of acute and convalescent COVID-19. PBMCs, B-cell-depleted T cells, or T cells provided the cDNA or gDNA that made up the material.

This CDR3 contains 12 residues. Germline-derived CDR1 and CDR2 are MNHEY and SMNVEV (reference sequence). V dropped 0 bases and J dropped 11 bases, with 8 bases sitting between them. Original data processing: The assay estimated nucleated cells by amplifying reference gene primers. The assay was immunoSEQ multiplex PCR, and TCRdb's table has in-frame clones only and misses some. Clone size and V and J calls were adopted from that table, with D and trimming inferred from the DNA. The sample holds some 300,000 clones; about 91% are singletons and the top ten take 5.5% to 7%. The rearrangement uses TRBV27 and TRBJ1-5; D perhaps matches TRBD1 (6 bases). The clonotype comes from a woman aged 25-40 years who had recovered from COVID-19. Material: peripheral blood. CDR3 region: CASSLSGGAQHF. The CDR3 DNA sequence: TGTGCCAGCAGTTTATCAGGGGGGGCCCAGCATTTT.